This T cell receptor beta chain was recorded in a study of patients and donors after allogeneic stem cell transplantation. TCRdb re-derived calls from the RT-PCR reads in MiXCR, one entry per CDR3 protein. The profile shows 900,000 to 1,000,000 distinct CDR3 sequences, about a sixth of them singletons. Only a few counts were recorded for this clonotype. Germline CDR1 is SGHRS and CDR2 is YFSETQ. Trimming removed 2 bases from V and 0 bases from J; junction bases left unmatched: 6. The CDR3 is 18 residues long. The V and J genes are TRBV5-1 and TRBJ2-6; 9 bases map to TRBD1. Sequences were obtained from blood, either unsorted or a sorted T cell fraction (not recorded which). The clonotype comes from a human donor who was either an allogeneic HSCT recipient or a stem cell or donor lymphocyte infusion donor (not recorded which). It is not recorded whose cells these are; they may come from a transplant donor. The CDR3 reads CASSLQGALISGANVLTF. The CDR3 nucleotides are TGCGCCAGCAGCTTACAGGGGGCCCTAATCTCTGGGGCCAACGTCCTGACTTTC.